This TCR beta chain was sequenced in a study of blood T cell repertoires in COVID-19. In the study overall: Collection of acute and convalescent COVID-19 samples took place in the United States, Italy and Spain. Nucleic acid was either cDNA or gDNA, and it came from T cells, B-cell-depleted T cells, or PBMCs.

Authors' data handling: Estimation of nucleated cell counts was performed using reference gene primer amplification. Sequenced by immunoSEQ multiplex PCR; TCRdb stores in-frame clones only, minus some. V and J calls and clone size are as listed in that table; D and trimming were resolved from the DNA. The top ten hold 9.5% to 13% of the sample, which has 150,000 or so clones, around 83% seen once. CDR1 MNHEY and CDR2 SMNVEV come from the germline V gene (reference sequence). The V gene end was trimmed by 2 bases and the J gene end by 4 bases; junction bases not matched to a gene: 1. The CDR3 has 14 residues. Patients of the Seattle cohort, enrolled during active infection, were followed longitudinally.

The receptor's source is a woman aged 55-69 years with COVID-19, enrolled during active disease. Material for sequencing was peripheral blood. The V gene is TRBV27, the J gene TRBJ2-5; TRBD1 agrees at 10 bases. In nucleotides, the CDR3 is TGTGCCAGCAGTTTACGGGACAGGGGAGAGACCCAGTACTTC. Protein sequence: CASSLRDRGETQYF.